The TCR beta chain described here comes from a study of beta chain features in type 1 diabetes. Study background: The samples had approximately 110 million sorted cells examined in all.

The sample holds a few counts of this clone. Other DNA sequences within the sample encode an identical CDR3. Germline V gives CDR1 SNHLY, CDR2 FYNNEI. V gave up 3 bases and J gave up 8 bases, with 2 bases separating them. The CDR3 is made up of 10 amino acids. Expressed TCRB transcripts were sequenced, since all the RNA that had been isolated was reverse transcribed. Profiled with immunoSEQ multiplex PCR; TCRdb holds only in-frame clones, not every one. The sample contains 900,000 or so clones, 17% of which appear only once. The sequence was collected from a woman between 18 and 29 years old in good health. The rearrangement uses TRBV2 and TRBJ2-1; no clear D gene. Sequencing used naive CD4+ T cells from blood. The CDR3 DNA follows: TGTGCCAGCAGTGAGTATGAGCAGTTCTTC. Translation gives CASSEYEQFF. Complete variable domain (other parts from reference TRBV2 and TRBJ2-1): EPEVTQTPSHQVTQMGQEVILRCVPISNHLYFYWYRQILGQKVEFLVSFYNNEISEKSEIFDDQFSVERPDGSNFTLKIRSTKLEDSAMYFCASSEYEQFFGPGTRLTVL.